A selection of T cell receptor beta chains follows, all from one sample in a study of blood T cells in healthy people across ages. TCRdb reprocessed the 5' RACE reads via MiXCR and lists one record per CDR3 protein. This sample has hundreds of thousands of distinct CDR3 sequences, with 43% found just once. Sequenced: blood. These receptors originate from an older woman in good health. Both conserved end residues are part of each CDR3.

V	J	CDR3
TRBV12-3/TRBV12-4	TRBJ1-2	CASSVRDHYGYTF
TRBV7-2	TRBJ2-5	CASRGGTSQPGQYF
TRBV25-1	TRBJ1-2	CASSDRDLYGYTF
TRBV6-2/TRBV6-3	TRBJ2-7	CASSYGRSLYEQYF
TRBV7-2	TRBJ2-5	CASSSYSGGGGSSAQYF
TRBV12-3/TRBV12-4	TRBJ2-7	CTSRGRIYEQYF
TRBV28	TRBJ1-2	CASSTEQGAGGYTF
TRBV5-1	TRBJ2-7	CASSLTHGGLEQYF
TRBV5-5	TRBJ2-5	CASSSGLAGDQYF
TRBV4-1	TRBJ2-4	CASSQGVGKFNSKAKNIQYF
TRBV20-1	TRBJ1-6	CSARWTPSSYNSPLHF
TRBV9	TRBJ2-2	CASSSGSGGYTGELFF
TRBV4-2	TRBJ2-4	CASSQGLAGVEQYF
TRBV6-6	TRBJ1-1	CASSHGTGRGEAFF
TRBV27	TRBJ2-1	CASSLPDLSLRVHEQFF
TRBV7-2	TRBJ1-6	CASSLEVARQGAPLHF
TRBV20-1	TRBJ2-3	CSPQENTQYF
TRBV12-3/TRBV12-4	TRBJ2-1	CASRASGSSYNEQFF
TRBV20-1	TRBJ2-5	CSLRGALAGVQETQYF
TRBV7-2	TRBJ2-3	CASSLGLGGRADTQYF
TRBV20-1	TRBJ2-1	CSAAWPGGNNEQFF
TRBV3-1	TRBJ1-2	CASSQGQSSYDYTF
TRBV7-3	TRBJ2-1	CASSLSPGGRGEQFF
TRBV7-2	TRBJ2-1	CASRLRLAGAETQFF
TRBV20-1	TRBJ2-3	CSARGPAGTDTQYF
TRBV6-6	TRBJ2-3	CASSYPSATDTQYF
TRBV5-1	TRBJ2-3	CASSWIQASTDAQYF
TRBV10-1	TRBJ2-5	CASSGGAGEQETQYF
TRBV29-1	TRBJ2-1	CSVDRFMEGEQFF
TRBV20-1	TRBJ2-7	CSARDQLAGGYEQYF
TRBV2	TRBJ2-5	CASSEALRGARETQYF
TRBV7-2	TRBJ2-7	CASSLGVGSPYEQYF
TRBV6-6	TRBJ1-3	CASSYSGGDTIYF
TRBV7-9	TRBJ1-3	CASSTGPGNTIYF
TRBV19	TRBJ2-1	CASSRARQGARDEQFF
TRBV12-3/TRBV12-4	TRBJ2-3	CASSSGGSTDTQYF
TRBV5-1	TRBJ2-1	CASSLGGTSGGNEQFF
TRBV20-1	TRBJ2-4	CSALSDRGDNIQYF
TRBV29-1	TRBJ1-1	CSVVPSQGSTEAFF
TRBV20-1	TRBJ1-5	CSARVRQNQPQHF
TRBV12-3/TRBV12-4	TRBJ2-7	CASSSTVYNEQYF
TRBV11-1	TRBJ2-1	CASSFEDRGYNEQFF
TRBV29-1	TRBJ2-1	CSVVREPFHGEQFF
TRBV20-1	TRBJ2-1	CSAPTSGSTYNEQFF